This T cell receptor beta chain was sequenced in a study of PD-1 blockade in classical Hodgkin lymphoma. The germline gives CDR1 SGHDT, CDR2 YYEEEE. V was cut by 6 bases and J by 0 bases, with 10 bases left in between. The CDR3 loop spans 14 amino acids. Produced via immunoSEQ multiplex PCR; TCRdb's table is partial and in-frame only. The sample includes about 14,000 clones, approximately 86% of them seen just once. Each and every patient relapsed after autologous stem cell transplantation, and patients got differing brentuximab vedotin exposure. The V gene is TRBV5-6, the J gene TRBJ1-3; no reliable D call. This TCR was sampled from a human donor with classical Hodgkin lymphoma. The specimen comprised peripheral blood mononuclear cells (PBMCs), sampled at baseline. CDR3 residues: CASKNGYSGNTIYF. Here the CDR3 DNA reads TGTGCCAGCAAAAACGGCTACTCTGGAAACACCATATATTTT.